This T cell receptor beta chain was recorded in a study of pediatric ulcerative colitis. The rectum was sampled with one to two pinch biopsies at colonoscopy. A word on this clone: What it binds is not known.

Generated by immunoSEQ multiplex PCR, the TCRdb table keeps only in-frame clones and is missing some. The repertoire holds 45,000 to 55,000 clones, with about four fifths as singletons. Findings and caveats of the study: Two rectal CDR3 clonotypes occurred in all ulcerative colitis patients. Acute severe colitis showed lower rectal diversity from clonal expansions.

Looked up from germline, CDR1 is SNHLY and CDR2 is FYNNEI. The V end was cut by 3 bases, the J end by 1 base, with 6 bases between. The CDR3 length is 13 residues. Sequenced: gut tissue. This TCR derives from a girl between 5 and 17 years old with moderate ulcerative colitis. The chain links TRBV2 to TRBJ1-2; tentatively, D is TRBD1 (5 bases). CDR3 sequence reads: CASSDGGNYGYTF. CDR3 nucleotides: TGTGCCAGCAGTGATGGGGGTAACTATGGCTACACCTTC.